The T cell receptor beta chain under discussion was sequenced for a study of T cells in Graves' hyperthyroidism and ophthalmopathy. TCR beta CDR3 regions were amplified from RNA. First-round RT-PCR of the TCR CDR3 relied on the HTBI primer set. One entry per CDR3 protein, called by TCRdb with MiXCR from the multiplex PCR reads. This table has a few hundred thousand distinct CDR3 sequences, roughly 18% appearing once. The CDR3 is 20 residues long. V was cut by 1 base and J by 3 bases, with 27 bases left in between. Germline values: CDR1 SEHNR, CDR2 FQNEAQ (reference sequence). General study findings and limits: Peripheral blood also featured most of the thyroid clonotypes expanded above 0.001. It was a median around 6 months before onset that the model predicted ophthalmopathy.

In the case of this clonotype: Its antigen is unidentified.

Sequencing used blood. This receptor was obtained from a woman aged 18-35 years with Graves' ophthalmopathy. V and J are TRBV7-9 and TRBJ1-1; D might be TRBD1 (5 bases). CDR3 DNA: TGTGCCAGCAGCTTAGGTTCAGGGAACTGCGGCAGGTGCCATTACACTGAAGCTTTCTTT. Its translation is CASSLGSGNCGRCHYTEAFF. The whole variable domain, remainder taken from reference TRBV7-9 and TRBJ1-1, is DTGVSQNPRHKITKRGQNVTFRCDPISEHNRLYWYRQTLGQGPEFLTYFQNEAQLEKSRLLSDRFSAERPKGSFSTLEIQRTEQGDSAMYLCASSLGSGNCGRCHYTEAFFGQGTRLTVV.